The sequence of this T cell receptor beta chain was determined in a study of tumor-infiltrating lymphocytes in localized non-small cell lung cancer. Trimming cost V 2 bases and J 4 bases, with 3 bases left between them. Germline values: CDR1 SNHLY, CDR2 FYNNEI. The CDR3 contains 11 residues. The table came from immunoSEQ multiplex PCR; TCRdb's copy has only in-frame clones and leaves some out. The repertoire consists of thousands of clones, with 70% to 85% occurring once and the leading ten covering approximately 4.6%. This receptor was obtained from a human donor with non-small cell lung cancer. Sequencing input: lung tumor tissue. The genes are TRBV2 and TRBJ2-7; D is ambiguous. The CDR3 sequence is CASSERYEQYF. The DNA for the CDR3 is TGTGCCAGCAGTGAACGATACGAGCAGTACTTC.